The 17 T cell receptor beta chains presented below share a single source sample, sequenced in a study of regulatory T cells in long-lasting Graves disease. Time point in this sample: newly diagnosed GD, antithyroid drugs for less than 3 months. Extracted RNA from PBMCs served as the source of the TCR library. iRepertoire HTBI primers and Arm-PCR of CDR3 regions built TCR beta libraries. TCRdb passed the multiplex PCR reads through MiXCR, listing each CDR3 protein once. Among 520,000 or so distinct CDR3 sequences, 12% were seen once, and the ten largest hold roughly 9.3%. The data were also submitted as part of a second study, on T cells in Graves' hyperthyroidism and ophthalmopathy.

Sample: peripheral blood mononuclear cells (PBMCs), taken at new diagnosis, from a patient treated with antithyroid drugs. These receptor sequences come from a woman aged 30 to 39 with Graves disease.

Many counts were recorded for this clonotype. The rearrangement uses TRBV2 and TRBJ2-1, with 8 bases that match TRBD1. Germline assignment: CDR1 SNHLY and CDR2 FYNNEI. The trim removed 5 bases at V and 1 base at J, leaving 4 bases unmatched. This CDR3 contains 15 residues. The CDR3: CASSLRQGSYNEQFF. CDR3 sequence (DNA): TGTGCCAGCAGTCTCCGACAGGGGTCCTACAATGAGCAGTTCTTC.

This clonotype was counted ten times or more. The rearrangement joins TRBV5-5 to TRBJ2-5; D is perhaps TRBD2 (5 bases). The CDR3 contains 14 residues. Per the germline V gene, CDR1 is SGHKS and CDR2 is YYEKEE (reference sequence). Trimming left V 2 bases short and J 4 bases short, with 12 bases between. CDR3 bases: TGTGCCAGCAGCTTTATGGCAGGAGGAGAGACCCAGTACTTC. Its translation: CASSFMAGGETQYF.

There are many counts of this clonotype. The J gene is TRBJ1-4, the V gene TRBV24-1, with D unclear. Per germline, CDR1 KGHDR and CDR2 SFDVKD. Trimming pared 4 bases from V and 10 bases from J, leaving 9 bases between. This CDR3 is 12 amino acids long. This chain's CDR3 is CATSEAVGKLFF. In DNA form, the CDR3 reads TGTGCCACCAGTGAGGCAGTGGGAAAACTGTTTTTT.

This clonotype was found many times. This rearrangement joins TRBV11-2 to TRBJ1-1; D perhaps matches TRBD1 (5 bases). Trimming removed 1 base from V and 4 bases from J, with 19 bases in between. The CDR3 runs to 17 residues. Germline assignment: CDR1 SGHAT and CDR2 FQNNGV. CDR3 residues: CASSLGRDPELLTEAFF. The CDR3, as DNA: TGTGCCAGCAGCTTAGGACGGGACCCCGAGTTGCTCACTGAAGCTTTCTTT.

This clonotype was detected only a few times. This chain connects TRBV9 to TRBJ2-1, with 10 bases fitting TRBD2. The CDR3 has 14 residues. Looked up from germline, CDR1 is SGDLS and CDR2 is YYNGEE. After removal of 3 bases from V and 7 bases from J, the junction contained 4 bases not matched to a gene. For the CDR3, the DNA is TGTGCCAGCAGCGAAGCGGGAGGGCCGAATGAGCAGTTCTTC. Translating it yields CASSEAGGPNEQFF.

V gene TRBV27 combines with J gene TRBJ2-7, with a tentative D call TRBD2 (6 bases). Trimming left V 7 bases short and J 5 bases short, with 12 bases between. Germline V gene data show CDR1 as MNHEY and CDR2 as SMNVEV (reference sequence). This CDR3 is 12 amino acids long. Written as DNA, the CDR3 is TGTGCCAGCATTGGCGGGAACCACGAGCAGTACTTC. This encodes CASIGGNHEQYF.

This sequence joins TRBV14 and TRBJ2-7, with 7 nucleotides matching TRBD1. Germline assignment: CDR1 SGHDN and CDR2 FVKESK. V lost 0 bases and J lost 2; bases outside the gene matches: 10. This CDR3 comprises 17 residues. CDR3 protein: CASSQDGRRTGAYEQYF. DNA for the CDR3: TGTGCCAGCAGCCAAGATGGTCGGCGAACAGGGGCCTACGAGCAGTACTTC.

The chain uses TRBV28 and TRBJ1-1, with TRBD1 as a possible D gene (5 bases). Germline V gene sequence: CDR1 MDHEN, CDR2 SYDVKM. Trimming removed 5 bases from V and 7 bases from J, with 17 bases in between. This CDR3 comprises 14 residues. This CDR3 reads CASSPTGRNDEAFF. CDR3 coding DNA: TGTGCCAGCAGTCCCACGGGACGGAACGATGAAGCTTTCTTT.

The table lists this clonotype with many counts. This chain joins TRBV9 and TRBJ1-1; tentative D call: TRBD1 (6 bases). Trimming shortened V by 4 bases and J by 4 bases, and 14 bases separated the two germline ends. The CDR3 extends over 14 amino acids. Germline loops: CDR1 SGDLS, CDR2 YYNGEE. CDR3 in amino acids: CASSPQGSGTEAFF. CDR3 bases: TGTGCCAGCAGCCCACAGGGCTCTGGCACTGAAGCTTTCTTT. The whole variable domain, remainder taken from reference TRBV9 and TRBJ1-1, is DSGVTQTPKHLITATGQRVTLRCSPRSGDLSVYWYQQSLDQGLQFLIQYYNGEERAKGNILERFSAQQFPDLHSELNLSSLELGDSALYFCASSPQGSGTEAFFGQGTRLTVV.

The chain recombines TRBV14 with TRBJ2-3; 7 bases agree with TRBD2. The V segment lost 1 base and the J segment 1 base; nucleotides outside the gene matches: 8. The CDR3 covers 17 residues. The germline CDR1 and CDR2 sequences are SGHDN and FVKESK. The CDR3 is CASSQGRAGVGTDTQYF. The CDR3 DNA reads as TGTGCCAGCAGCCAAGGTCGTGCGGGAGTGGGCACAGATACGCAGTATTTT.

Worth noting for this clonotype: A junction end diverges from the germline sequence, so it may reflect a read error. The chain has TRBV13 and TRBJ1-2, with D perhaps TRBD1 (6 bases). Germline V gene sequence: CDR1 PRHDT, CDR2 FYEKMQ (reference sequence). The CDR3 runs 14 residues. CDR3 DNA: TGTGCCAGCAGTGAAGGGGGGCCCCTCTATGGCTACGCCTTC. This sequence encodes CASSEGGPLYGYAF.

V is TRBV19 and J is TRBJ1-5; D unresolved. V dropped 1 base and J dropped 7 bases, with 14 bases sitting between them. The CDR3 has 15 residues. CDR1 and CDR2 (germline): LNHDA, SQIVND (reference sequence). The CDR3 region has the DNA TGTGCCAGTAGTATAGGGCCCAGTGGCAGCCAGCCCCAGCATTTT. This encodes CASSIGPSGSQPQHF.

This clonotype occurred many times. The chain uses TRBV30 and TRBJ2-1; D ambiguous. Trimming shortened V by 0 bases and J by 7 bases, and 7 bases separated the two germline ends. CDR1 and CDR2 from the germline V gene are GTSNPN and SVGIG (reference sequence). The CDR3 has 12 residues. CDR3 region: CAWSVGYNEQFF. DNA of the CDR3: TGTGCCTGGAGTGTGGGCTATAATGAGCAGTTCTTC.

This clonotype appeared many times. This sequence joins TRBV11-3 and TRBJ2-7, with 9 bases identical to TRBD1. J lost 6 bases, V lost 4 bases, and 1 base had no gene match. Looked up from germline, CDR1 is SGHNT and CDR2 is YENEEA. The CDR3 contains 12 residues. This CDR3 is CASSWTGAEQYF. CDR3 sequence (DNA): TGTGCCAGCAGCTGGACAGGGGCCGAGCAGTACTTC.

This clonotype has a count of ten or more. The chain couples TRBV9 to TRBJ2-5; 7 bases match TRBD1. V was pared by 3 bases and J by 3 bases, with 8 bases of the junction left unmatched. CDR1 is SGDLS and CDR2 is YYNGEE in the germline V gene. CDR3 size: 15 residues. The CDR3 reads CASSGTGTAKETQYF. For the CDR3, the DNA is TGTGCCAGCAGCGGTACCGGGACAGCGAAAGAGACCCAGTACTTC.

The chain employs TRBV18 and TRBJ2-4; D tentatively fits TRBD1 or TRBD2 (6 bases each). Trimming pared 6 bases from V and 1 base from J, leaving 10 bases between. Germline lookup yields CDR1 KGHSH and CDR2 LQKENI. The CDR3 has 14 residues. CDR3 DNA: TGTGCCAGCTCTGGGGGGCCGGCCAAAAACATTCAGTACTTC. Its protein product is CASSGGPAKNIQYF. Supplemented by reference TRBV18 and TRBJ2-4, the full variable domain reads NAGVMQNPRHLVRRRGQEARLRCSPMKGHSHVYWYRQLPEEGLKFMVYLQKENIIDESGMPKERFSAEFPKEGPSILRIQQVVRGDSAAYFCASSGGPAKNIQYFGAGTRLSVL.

Many counts were recorded for this clonotype. This chain joins TRBV6-2 or TRBV6-3 and TRBJ2-2; TRBD2 matches at 7 bases. The CDR3 is made up of 15 amino acids. Germline CDR1 and CDR2: MNHEY and SVGEGT. V gave up 4 bases and J gave up 4 bases; unmatched junction bases: 6. CDR3 nucleotide sequence: TGTGCCAGCAGTTCCCGGACTAGAGTCACCGGGGAGCTGTTTTTT. It is translated as CASSSRTRVTGELFF.